Listed here are 12 T cell receptor beta chains from one sample, sequenced in a study of beta chain features in type 1 diabetes. The isolated RNA, all of it, was reverse transcribed, so expressed TCRB transcripts were what got sequenced. Produced via immunoSEQ multiplex PCR; TCRdb's table is partial and in-frame only. The data hold roughly 160,000 clones, with almost 8% observed a single time. Overall study findings and caveats: Shortening that was moderate but significant affected the TCRB CDR3s of Type 1 diabetes patients in all four CD4+ subsets.

These receptors are not linked to any known antigen. The sequenced material came from central memory CD4+ T cells from blood. These receptors were obtained from a man between 18 and 35 years old with type 1 diabetes.

This clone was found a few times. The V gene is TRBV4-1, the J gene TRBJ2-1; 12 nucleotides match TRBD2. The CDR3 is 15 residues long. The germline gives CDR1 MGHRA, CDR2 YSYEKL. Germline trimming cut 0 bases from V and 13 bases from J; bases unmatched to any gene: 7. The CDR3 loop reads CASSQDNTSGRSQFF. CDR3 in DNA: TGCGCCAGCAGCCAAGATAACACTAGCGGGAGGTCCCAGTTCTTC.

This chain connects TRBV7-2 to TRBJ2-2; D may be TRBD1 (5 bases). The V end was cut by 5 bases, the J end by 6 bases, with 10 bases between. The length of the CDR3 is 13 residues. Germline V lookup: CDR1 SGHTA, CDR2 FQGNSA. CDR3 coding DNA: TGTGCCAGCAGCCGCAGGGTGCCCGGGGAGCTGTTTTTT. Translating gives CASSRRVPGELFF.

In its sample, this clone was seen many times. The J gene is TRBJ1-2, the V gene TRBV4-1, with TRBD1 matching 10 bases. Germline V gives CDR1 MGHRA, CDR2 YSYEKL. The V segment lost 4 bases and the J segment 8 bases; nucleotides outside the gene matches: 13. CDR3 length: 16 amino acids. Here the CDR3 reads CASSPKRAGTGEGYTF. The DNA for the CDR3 is TGCGCCAGCAGCCCGAAGAGGGCCGGGACAGGGGAAGGCTACACCTTC.

This clone was seen more than once but under ten times. The CDR3 DNA follows: TGTGCCAGTAAGACGTGGAGGGGGCACGGTTCCACAGATACGCAGTATTTT. This translates into CASKTWRGHGSTDTQYF. The rearrangement links TRBV19 to TRBJ2-3; D is possibly TRBD1 (7 bases). The CDR3 covers 17 residues. The V and J ends lost 7 bases and 2 bases respectively, with 22 bases between them. Germline values: CDR1 LNHDA, CDR2 SQIVND (reference sequence). Drawing the rest from reference TRBV19 and TRBJ2-3, the complete variable domain is DGGITQSPKYLFRKEGQNVTLSCEQNLNHDAMYWYRQDPGQGLRLIYYSQIVNDFQKGDIAEGYSVSREKKESFPLTVTSAQKNPTAFYLCASKTWRGHGSTDTQYFGPGTRLTVL.

This clone was observed a few times. This rearrangement joins TRBV2 to TRBJ2-4, with TRBD2 identical over 8 bases. Germline V gene data show CDR1 as SNHLY and CDR2 as FYNNEI. With 8 bases clipped from V and 8 bases from J, the junction kept 5 bases outside the gene matches. The length of the CDR3 is 12 residues. The CDR3 sequence is CASREGRDIQYF. CDR3 bases: TGTGCCAGCCGGGAGGGCCGGGACATTCAGTACTTC.

This clone was observed a few times. V and J are TRBV6-6 and TRBJ2-7, with a weak D call TRBD1 (6 bases). This CDR3 is 11 amino acids long. Germline loops: CDR1 MNHNY, CDR2 SVGAGI (reference sequence). The V gene lost 6 bases and the J gene lost 7 bases, with 10 bases spanning the gap. The CDR3 protein is CASRLDREQYF. The CDR3 bases are TGTGCCAGCAGACTCGACAGGGAGCAGTACTTC.

This clone turned up a few times. This chain joins TRBV5-1 and TRBJ1-1, with 8 positions matching TRBD1. The CDR3 has 16 amino acids. Germline loops: CDR1 SGHRS, CDR2 YFSETQ. J lost 0 bases, V lost 0 bases, and 4 bases had no gene match. The CDR3 nucleotides read TGCGCCAGCAGCTTGGGACAGGGGCTGATGAACACTGAAGCTTTCTTT. Its protein is CASSLGQGLMNTEAFF.

This clone was found many times. J is TRBJ2-3 and V is TRBV29-1; D not resolved. Trimming pared 7 bases from V and 2 bases from J, leaving 10 bases between. Germline V lookup: CDR1 SQVTM, CDR2 ANQGSEA. This CDR3 spans 12 amino acids. The CDR3 DNA reads as TGCAGCGGGCTCCAGGACACAGATACGCAGTATTTT. This codes for CSGLQDTDTQYF.

This clone was seen repeatedly, ten times or more. The gene calls are TRBV5-1 and TRBJ2-1; tentative D call: TRBD2 (6 bases). The CDR3 has 13 residues. Germline CDR1 and CDR2: SGHRS and YFSETQ. Trimming pared 4 bases from V and 7 bases from J, leaving 12 bases between. The CDR3 loop is CASSTLGGNEQFF. In DNA form, the CDR3 reads TGCGCCAGCAGCACTTTGGGGGGTAATGAGCAGTTCTTC. The variable domain in full, with the rest retrieved from reference TRBV5-1 and TRBJ2-1, is KAGVTQTPRYLIKTRGQQVTLSCSPISGHRSVSWYQQTPGQGLQFLFEYFSETQRNKGNFPGRFSGRQFSNSRSEMNVSTLELGDSALYLCASSTLGGNEQFFGPGTRLTVL.

V is TRBV6-5 and J is TRBJ2-1; TRBD1 matches at 10 bases. V was pared by 6 bases and J by 9 bases, with 8 bases of the junction left unmatched. This CDR3 is built from 14 residues. Looked up from germline, CDR1 is MNHEY and CDR2 is SVGAGI. CDR3 sequence (DNA): TGTGCCAGCAGCCGACAGGGGGCTAGCAGTGAGCAGTTCTTC. This translates into CASSRQGASSEQFF.

This clone was observed a few times. The chain combines TRBV10-3 with TRBJ2-7, with 7 bases identical to TRBD1. The CDR3 has 13 residues. Germline values: CDR1 ENHRY, CDR2 SYGVKD. Unmatched junction bases numbered 4, after V lost 5 bases and J lost 3 bases. DNA for the CDR3: TGTGCCATCAGTTTCGGACAGGACTACGAGCAGTACTTC. Translated: CAISFGQDYEQYF.

This clone was counted a few times. V and J are TRBV5-4 and TRBJ1-1, with TRBD1 identical over 8 bases. There are 17 residues in the CDR3. V gave up 4 bases and J gave up 1 base; unmatched junction bases: 12. Germline CDR1 SGHNT, CDR2 YYREEE (reference sequence). CDR3 amino acids: CASSPPGGRGRNTEAFF. CDR3 in DNA: TGTGCCAGCAGCCCCCCAGGGGGCAGAGGTAGGAACACTGAAGCTTTCTTT.